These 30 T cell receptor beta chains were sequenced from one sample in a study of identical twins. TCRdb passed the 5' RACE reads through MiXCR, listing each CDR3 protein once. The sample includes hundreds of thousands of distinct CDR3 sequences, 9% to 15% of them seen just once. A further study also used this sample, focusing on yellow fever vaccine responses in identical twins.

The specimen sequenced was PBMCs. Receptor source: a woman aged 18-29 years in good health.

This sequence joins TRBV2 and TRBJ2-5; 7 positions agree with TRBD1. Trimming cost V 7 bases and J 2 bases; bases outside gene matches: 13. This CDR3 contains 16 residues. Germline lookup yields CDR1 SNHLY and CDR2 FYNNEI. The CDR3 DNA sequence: TGTGCCAGCATCCAAGGGCTGGCAGGGGGACAAGAGACCCAGTACTTC. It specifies CASIQGLAGGQETQYF.

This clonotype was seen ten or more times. As DNA, the CDR3 is TGTGCCAGCACCGGGACTAGCATTACCGGGGAGCTGTTTTTT. Its translation is CASTGTSITGELFF. The V and J genes are TRBV2 and TRBJ2-2, with 9 bases matching TRBD2. This CDR3 comprises 14 residues. J lost 5 bases, V lost 7 bases, and 5 bases had no gene match. Germline CDR1 reads SNHLY; CDR2 reads FYNNEI.

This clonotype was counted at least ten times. For the CDR3, the DNA is TGCGCCAGCAGTGTCGAAGGGTCCTACAATGAGCAGTTCTTC. Its protein is CASSVEGSYNEQFF. The gene calls are TRBV10-2 and TRBJ2-1; no reliable D call. This CDR3 contains 14 residues. Between the trimmed V and J ends, which lost 4 bases and 1 base, there was a span of 8 bases. Looked up from germline, CDR1 is WSHSY and CDR2 is SAAADI.

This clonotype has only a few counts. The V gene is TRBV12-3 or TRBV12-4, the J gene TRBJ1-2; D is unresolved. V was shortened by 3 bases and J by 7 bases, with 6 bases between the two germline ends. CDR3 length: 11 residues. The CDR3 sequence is CASSLKSGYTF. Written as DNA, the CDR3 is TGTGCCAGCAGTTTGAAGAGTGGCTACACCTTC.

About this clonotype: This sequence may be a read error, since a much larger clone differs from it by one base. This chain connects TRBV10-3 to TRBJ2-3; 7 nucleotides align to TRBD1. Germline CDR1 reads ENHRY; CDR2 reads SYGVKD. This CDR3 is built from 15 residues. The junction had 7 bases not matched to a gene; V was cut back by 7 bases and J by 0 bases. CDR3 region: CAIKDRTTSTDTQYF. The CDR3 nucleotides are TGTGCCATCAAGGACAGGACCACTAGCACAGATACGCAGTATTTT.

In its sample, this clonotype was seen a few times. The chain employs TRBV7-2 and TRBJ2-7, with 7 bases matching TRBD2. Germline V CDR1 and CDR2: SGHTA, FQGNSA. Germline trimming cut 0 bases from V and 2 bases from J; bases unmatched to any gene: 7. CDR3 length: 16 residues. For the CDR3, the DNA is TGTGCCAGCAGCTTAGCGGGTCGGGAGGCAACCTACGAGCAGTACTTC. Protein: CASSLAGREATYEQYF.

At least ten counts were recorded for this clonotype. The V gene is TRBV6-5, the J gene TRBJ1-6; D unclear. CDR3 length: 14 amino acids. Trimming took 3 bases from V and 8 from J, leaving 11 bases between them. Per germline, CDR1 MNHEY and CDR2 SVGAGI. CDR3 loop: CASSYRAGDSPLHF. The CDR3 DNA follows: TGTGCCAGCAGTTATAGGGCAGGCGATTCACCCCTCCACTTT.

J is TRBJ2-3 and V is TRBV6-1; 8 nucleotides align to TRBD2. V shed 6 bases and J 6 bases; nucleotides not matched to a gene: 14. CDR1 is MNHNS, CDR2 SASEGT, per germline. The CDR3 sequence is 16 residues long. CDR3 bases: TGTGCCAGCAGCAAGCCCCCCAGCGGGGGTGGGGATACGCAGTATTTT. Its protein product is CASSKPPSGGGDTQYF.

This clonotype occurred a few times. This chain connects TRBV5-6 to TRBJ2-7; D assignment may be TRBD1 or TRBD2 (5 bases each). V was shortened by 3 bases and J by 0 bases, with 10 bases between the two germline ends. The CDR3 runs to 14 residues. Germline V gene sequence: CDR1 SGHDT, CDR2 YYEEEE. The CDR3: CASSWDPYSYEQYF. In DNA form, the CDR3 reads TGTGCCAGCAGCTGGGACCCATACTCCTACGAGCAGTACTTC.

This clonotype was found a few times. The CDR3 DNA reads TGTGCCAGCAGTTACTCCCTTACCGGGGGTCAAGAGACCCAGTACTTC. This sequence encodes CASSYSLTGGQETQYF. The V call is TRBV6-5, the J call TRBJ2-5; D possibly corresponds to TRBD2 (6 bases). V lost 0 bases, J lost 2 bases, and 13 bases lay in between. The CDR3 consists of 16 residues. Germline values: CDR1 MNHEY, CDR2 SVGAGI.

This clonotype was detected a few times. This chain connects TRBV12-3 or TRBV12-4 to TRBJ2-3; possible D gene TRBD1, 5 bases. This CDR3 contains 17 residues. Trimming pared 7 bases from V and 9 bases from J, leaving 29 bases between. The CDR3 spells CASTSSWGREGSNTQYF. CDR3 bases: TGTGCCAGCACCAGCAGTTGGGGCAGAGAAGGGTCAAACACGCAGTATTTT.

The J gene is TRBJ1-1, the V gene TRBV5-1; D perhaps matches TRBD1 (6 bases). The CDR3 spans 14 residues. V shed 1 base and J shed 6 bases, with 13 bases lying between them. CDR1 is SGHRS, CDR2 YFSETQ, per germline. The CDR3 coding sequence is TGCGCCAGCAGCTTGACAGGGTTGAGCGCTGAAGCTTTCTTT. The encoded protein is CASSLTGLSAEAFF.

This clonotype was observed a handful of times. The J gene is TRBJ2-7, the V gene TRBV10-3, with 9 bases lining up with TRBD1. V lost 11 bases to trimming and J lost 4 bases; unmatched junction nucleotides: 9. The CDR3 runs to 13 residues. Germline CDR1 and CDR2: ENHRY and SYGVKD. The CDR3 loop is CAASAGTGYEQYF. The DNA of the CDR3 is TGTGCCGCTTCGGCCGGGACAGGGTACGAGCAGTACTTC.

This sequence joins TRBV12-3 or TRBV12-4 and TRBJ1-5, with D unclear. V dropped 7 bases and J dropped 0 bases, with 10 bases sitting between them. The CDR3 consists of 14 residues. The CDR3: CASTTRVSNQPQHF. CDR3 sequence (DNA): TGTGCCAGCACCACCCGGGTTAGCAATCAGCCCCAGCATTTT.

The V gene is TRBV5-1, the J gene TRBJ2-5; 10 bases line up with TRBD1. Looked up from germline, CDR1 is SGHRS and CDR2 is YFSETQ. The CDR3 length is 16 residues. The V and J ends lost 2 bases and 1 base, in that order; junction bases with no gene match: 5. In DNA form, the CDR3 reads TGCGCCAGCAGCTTACCGGGACAGGGGCCCCAAGAGACCCAGTACTTC. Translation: CASSLPGQGPQETQYF.

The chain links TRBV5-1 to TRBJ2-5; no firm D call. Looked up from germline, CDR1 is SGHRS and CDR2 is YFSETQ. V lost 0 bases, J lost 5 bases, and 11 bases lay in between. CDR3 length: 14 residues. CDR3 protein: CASSLGALGETQYF. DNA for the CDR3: TGCGCCAGCAGCTTGGGGGCCCTCGGGGAGACCCAGTACTTC.

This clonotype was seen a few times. The CDR3 coding sequence is TGTGCCAGTTCGGGGGACAGGATCGGTGAGCAGTTCTTC. Encoded protein: CASSGDRIGEQFF. The chain carries TRBV19 and TRBJ2-1; the match to TRBD1 covers 8 bases. After removal of 8 bases from V and 9 bases from J, the junction contained 9 bases not matched to a gene. This CDR3 is 13 amino acids long. Germline CDR1 is LNHDA and CDR2 is SQIVND (reference sequence).

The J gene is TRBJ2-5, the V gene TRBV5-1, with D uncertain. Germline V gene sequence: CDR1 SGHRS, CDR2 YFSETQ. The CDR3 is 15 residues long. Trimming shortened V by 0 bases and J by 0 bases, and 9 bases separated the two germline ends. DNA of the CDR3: TGCGCCAGCAGCTTGGAACGAAAGTACCAAGAGACCCAGTACTTC. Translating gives CASSLERKYQETQYF.

CDR3 sequence: CSVERAEETQYF. The CDR3 coding sequence is TGCAGCGTTGAAAGGGCAGAAGAGACCCAGTACTTC. The chain links TRBV29-1 to TRBJ2-5, with D unclear. Germline V gene data show CDR1 as SQVTM and CDR2 as ANQGSEA. This CDR3 is built from 12 residues. The V gene lost 2 bases and the J gene lost 3 bases, with 7 bases spanning the gap.

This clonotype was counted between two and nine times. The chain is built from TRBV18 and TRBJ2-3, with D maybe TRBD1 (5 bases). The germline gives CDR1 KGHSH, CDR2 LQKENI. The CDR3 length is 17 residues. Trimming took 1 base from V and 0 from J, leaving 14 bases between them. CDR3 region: CASSPRGFRSSTDTQYF. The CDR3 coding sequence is TGTGCCAGCTCACCACGGGGCTTTCGATCTAGCACAGATACGCAGTATTTT.

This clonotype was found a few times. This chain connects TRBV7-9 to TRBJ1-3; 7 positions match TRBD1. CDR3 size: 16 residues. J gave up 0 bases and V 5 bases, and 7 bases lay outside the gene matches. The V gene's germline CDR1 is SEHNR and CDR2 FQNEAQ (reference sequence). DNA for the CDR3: TGTGCCAGCAGCCTCCGGGACAGTCACTCTGGAAACACCATATATTTT. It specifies CASSLRDSHSGNTIYF.

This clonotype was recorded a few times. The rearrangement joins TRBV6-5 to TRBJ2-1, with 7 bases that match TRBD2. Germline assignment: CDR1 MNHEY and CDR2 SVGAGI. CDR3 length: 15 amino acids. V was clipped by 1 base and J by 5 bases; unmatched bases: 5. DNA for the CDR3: TGTGCCAGCAGTTACTGGCTAGCGGAAAACAATGAGCAGTTCTTC. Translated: CASSYWLAENNEQFF.

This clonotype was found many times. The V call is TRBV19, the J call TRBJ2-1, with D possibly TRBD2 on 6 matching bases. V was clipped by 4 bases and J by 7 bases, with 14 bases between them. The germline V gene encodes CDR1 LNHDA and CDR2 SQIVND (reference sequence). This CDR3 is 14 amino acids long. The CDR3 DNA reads TGTGCCAGTAGTAGGGGAGGCATTAGGAATGAGCAGTTCTTC. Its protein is CASSRGGIRNEQFF.

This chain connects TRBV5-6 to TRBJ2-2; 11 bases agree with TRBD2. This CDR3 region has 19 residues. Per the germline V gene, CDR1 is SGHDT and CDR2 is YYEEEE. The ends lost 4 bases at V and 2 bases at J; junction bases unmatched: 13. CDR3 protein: CASSLNRVTSGSNTGELFF. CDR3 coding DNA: TGTGCCAGCAGCCTTAATAGGGTTACTAGCGGGAGCAACACCGGGGAGCTGTTTTTT.

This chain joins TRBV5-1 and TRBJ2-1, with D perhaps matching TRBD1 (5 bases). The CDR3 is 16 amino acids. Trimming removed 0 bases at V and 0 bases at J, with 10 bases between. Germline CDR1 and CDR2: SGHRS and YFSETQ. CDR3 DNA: TGCGCCAGCAGCTTGGGACAGATGAGCTCCTACAATGAGCAGTTCTTC. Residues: CASSLGQMSSYNEQFF.

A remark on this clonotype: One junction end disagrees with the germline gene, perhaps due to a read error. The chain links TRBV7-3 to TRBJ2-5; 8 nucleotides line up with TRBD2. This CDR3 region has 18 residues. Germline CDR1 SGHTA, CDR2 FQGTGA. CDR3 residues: CACSLMISGGGYQETQYF. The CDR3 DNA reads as TGTGCCTGCAGTTTAATGATATCGGGCGGGGGGTATCAAGAGACCCAGTACTTC.

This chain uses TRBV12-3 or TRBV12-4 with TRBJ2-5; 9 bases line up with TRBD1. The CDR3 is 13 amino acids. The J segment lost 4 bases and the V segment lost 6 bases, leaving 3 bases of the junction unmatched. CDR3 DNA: TGTGCCAGCAGGACAGGGGGTTTAGAGACCCAGTACTTC. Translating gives CASRTGGLETQYF.

The CDR3 DNA reads TGTGCCAGCAGCTTAGATAGTCGATCTCAAGAGACCCAGTACTTC. This translates into CASSLDSRSQETQYF. The chain links TRBV11-2 to TRBJ2-5; no reliable D call. Germline V gene lookup returns CDR1 SGHAT and CDR2 FQNNGV. CDR3 length: 15 residues. The V gene lost 0 bases and the J gene lost 2 bases, with 10 bases spanning the gap.

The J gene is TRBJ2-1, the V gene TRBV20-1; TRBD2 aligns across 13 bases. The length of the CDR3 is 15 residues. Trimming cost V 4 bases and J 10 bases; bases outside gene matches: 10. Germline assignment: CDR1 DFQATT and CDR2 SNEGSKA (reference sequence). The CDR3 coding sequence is TGCAGTGCTAATACGGGACTAGCGGGATGGTGGGAGCAGTTCTTC. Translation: CSANTGLAGWWEQFF.

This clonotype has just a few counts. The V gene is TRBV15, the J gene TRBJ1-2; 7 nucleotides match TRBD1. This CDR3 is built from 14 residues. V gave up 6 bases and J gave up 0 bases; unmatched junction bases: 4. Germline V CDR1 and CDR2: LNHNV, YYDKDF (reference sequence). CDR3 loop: CATSGGTANYGYTF. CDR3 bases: TGTGCCACCAGTGGAGGGACAGCTAACTATGGCTACACCTTC.